This T cell receptor beta chain is from a study of T cell responses to AZD1222 COVID-19 vaccine. Findings and limits, study-wide: An increase in Spike-specific TCR breadth and depth was observed after two AZD1222 doses. Donors were mostly white British, more females; clonal diversity possibly underestimated.

This clone has a handful of counts. Antigen specificity is unknown. There are 13 residues in the CDR3. Per germline, CDR1 SNHLY and CDR2 FYNNEI. V was shortened by 3 bases and J by 3 bases, with 9 bases between the two germline ends. TCRdb keeps only in-frame clones here, not all; method: immunoSEQ multiplex PCR. The data hold over 70,000 clones, with about 74% observed a single time. This specimen was peripheral blood, taken 28 days after the second dose of the MenACWY control vaccine. The chain is built from TRBV2 and TRBJ2-7; D is ambiguous. This receptor was taken from an adult who received the MenACWY meningococcal vaccine as a control. The CDR3 sequence: CASSEASYYEQYF. The CDR3 DNA is TGTGCCAGCAGTGAGGCCAGCTACTACGAGCAGTACTTC.